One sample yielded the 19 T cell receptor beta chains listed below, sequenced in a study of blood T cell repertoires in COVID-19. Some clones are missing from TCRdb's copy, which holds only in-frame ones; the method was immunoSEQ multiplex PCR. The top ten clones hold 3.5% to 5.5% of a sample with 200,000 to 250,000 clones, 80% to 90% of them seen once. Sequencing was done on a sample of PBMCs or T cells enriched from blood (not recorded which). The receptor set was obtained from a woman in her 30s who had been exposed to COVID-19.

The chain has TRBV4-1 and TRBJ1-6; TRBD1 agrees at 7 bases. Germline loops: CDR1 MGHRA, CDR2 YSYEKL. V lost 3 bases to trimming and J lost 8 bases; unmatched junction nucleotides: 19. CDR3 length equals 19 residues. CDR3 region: CASSHTTTSPTGSDSPLHF. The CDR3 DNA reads TGCGCCAGCAGCCACACTACAACCAGCCCGACAGGGTCGGATTCACCCCTCCACTTT.

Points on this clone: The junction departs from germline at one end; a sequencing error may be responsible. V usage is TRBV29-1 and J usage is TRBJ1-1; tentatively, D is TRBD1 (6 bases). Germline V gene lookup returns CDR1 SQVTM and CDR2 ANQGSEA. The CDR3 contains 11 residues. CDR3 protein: CVGDTNTEAFF. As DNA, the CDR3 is TGTGTTGGGGACACTAACACTGAAGCTTTCTTT.

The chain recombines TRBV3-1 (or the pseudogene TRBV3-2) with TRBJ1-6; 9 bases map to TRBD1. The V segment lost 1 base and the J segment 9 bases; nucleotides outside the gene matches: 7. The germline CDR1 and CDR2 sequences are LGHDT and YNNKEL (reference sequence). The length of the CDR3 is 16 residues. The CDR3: CASSQGDWTGVSPLHF. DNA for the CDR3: TGTGCCAGCAGCCAAGGGGATTGGACAGGGGTTTCACCCCTCCACTTT.

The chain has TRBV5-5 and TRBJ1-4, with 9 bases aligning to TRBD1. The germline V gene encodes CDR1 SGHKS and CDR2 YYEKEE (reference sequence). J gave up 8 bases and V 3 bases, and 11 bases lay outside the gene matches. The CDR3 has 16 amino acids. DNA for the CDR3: TGTGCCAGCAGCTCGACGGGACAGGGTCGGAGCGAAAAACTGTTTTTT. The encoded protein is CASSSTGQGRSEKLFF.

The CDR3 DNA reads TGTGCCTGGAGTCCAGGGCAGACCTACGAGCAGTACTTC. Translated, it gives CAWSPGQTYEQYF. The V gene is TRBV30, the J gene TRBJ2-7; possible D gene TRBD1, 5 bases. CDR3 length: 13 residues. Germline CDR1 and CDR2: GTSNPN and SVGIG (reference sequence). Trimming removed 2 bases from V and 2 bases from J, with 10 bases in between.

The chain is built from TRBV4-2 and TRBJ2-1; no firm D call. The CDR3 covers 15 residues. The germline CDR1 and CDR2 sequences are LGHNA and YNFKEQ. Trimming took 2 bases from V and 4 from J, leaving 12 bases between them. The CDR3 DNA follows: TGTGCCAGCAGCCAACCGACTGCCGCGTACAATGAGCAGTTCTTC. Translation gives CASSQPTAAYNEQFF.

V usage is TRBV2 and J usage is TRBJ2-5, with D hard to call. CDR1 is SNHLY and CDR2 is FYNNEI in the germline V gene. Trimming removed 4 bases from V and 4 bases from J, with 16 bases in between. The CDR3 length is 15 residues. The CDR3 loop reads CASSVGTPGRETQYF. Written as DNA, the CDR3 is TGTGCCAGCAGTGTGGGCACCCCTGGGCGAGAGACCCAGTACTTC.

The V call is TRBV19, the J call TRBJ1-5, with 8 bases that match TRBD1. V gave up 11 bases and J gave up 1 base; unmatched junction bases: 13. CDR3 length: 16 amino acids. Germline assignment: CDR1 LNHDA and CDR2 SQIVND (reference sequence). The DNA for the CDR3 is TGTGCCGGGGGACAGGACGGAGGGTCCAGCAATCAGCCCCAGCATTTT. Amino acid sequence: CAGGQDGGSSNQPQHF.

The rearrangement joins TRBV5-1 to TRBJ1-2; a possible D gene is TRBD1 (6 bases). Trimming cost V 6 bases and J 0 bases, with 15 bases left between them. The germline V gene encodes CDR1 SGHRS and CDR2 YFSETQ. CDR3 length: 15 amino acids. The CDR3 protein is CASKGQSGTNYGYTF. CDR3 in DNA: TGCGCCAGCAAAGGACAGAGCGGGACTAACTATGGCTACACCTTC.

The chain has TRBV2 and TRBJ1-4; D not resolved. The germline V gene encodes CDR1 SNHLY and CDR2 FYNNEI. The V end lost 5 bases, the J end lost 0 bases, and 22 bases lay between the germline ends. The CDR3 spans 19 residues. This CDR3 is CASSPRVGPNYATNEKLFF. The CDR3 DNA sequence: TGTGCCAGCAGTCCTCGTGTCGGCCCCAACTATGCAACTAATGAAAAACTGTTTTTT. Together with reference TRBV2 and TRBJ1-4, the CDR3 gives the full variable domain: EPEVTQTPSHQVTQMGQEVILRCVPISNHLYFYWYRQILGQKVEFLVSFYNNEISEKSEIFDDQFSVERPDGSNFTLKIRSTKLEDSAMYFCASSPRVGPNYATNEKLFFGSGTQLSVL.

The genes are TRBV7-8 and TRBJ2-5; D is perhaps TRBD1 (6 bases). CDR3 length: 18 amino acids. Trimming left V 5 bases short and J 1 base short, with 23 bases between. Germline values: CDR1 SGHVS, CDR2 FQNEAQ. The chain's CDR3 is CASSPRPPLRTVQETQYF. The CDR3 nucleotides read TGTGCCAGCAGCCCGCGCCCCCCCCTCAGGACAGTCCAAGAGACCCAGTACTTC.

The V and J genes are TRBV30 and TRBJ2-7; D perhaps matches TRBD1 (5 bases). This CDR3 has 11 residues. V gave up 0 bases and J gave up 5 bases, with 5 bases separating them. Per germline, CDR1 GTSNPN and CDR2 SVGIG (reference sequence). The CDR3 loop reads CAWSVGDEQYF. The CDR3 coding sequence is TGTGCCTGGAGTGTAGGGGACGAGCAGTACTTC.

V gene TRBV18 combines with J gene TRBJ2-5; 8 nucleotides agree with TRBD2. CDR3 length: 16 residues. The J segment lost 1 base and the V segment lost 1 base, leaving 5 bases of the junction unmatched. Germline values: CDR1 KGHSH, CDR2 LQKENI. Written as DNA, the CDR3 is TGTGCCAGCTCACCACTTAGCGGGGACGTCCAAGAGACCCAGTACTTC. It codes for CASSPLSGDVQETQYF.

Here the CDR3 reads CASSLRAAGPYGYTF. The DNA of the CDR3 is TGTGCCAGCAGCTTAAGGGCGGCGGGGCCTTATGGCTACACCTTC. The gene calls are TRBV7-8 and TRBJ1-2; TRBD1 is a possible D gene (5 bases). The V end was cut by 2 bases, the J end by 5 bases, with 15 bases between. The CDR3 length is 15 residues. In germline, CDR1 is SGHVS, CDR2 FQNEAQ.

This CDR3 reads CASSTARDRVDTGELFF. The DNA of the CDR3 is TGTGCCAGCAGCACAGCCCGGGACAGGGTGGACACCGGGGAGCTGTTTTTT. The chain couples TRBV9 to TRBJ2-2; 9 bases align to TRBD1. V was clipped by 4 bases and J by 3 bases; unmatched bases: 10. Germline V CDR1 and CDR2: SGDLS, YYNGEE. The CDR3 spans 17 residues.

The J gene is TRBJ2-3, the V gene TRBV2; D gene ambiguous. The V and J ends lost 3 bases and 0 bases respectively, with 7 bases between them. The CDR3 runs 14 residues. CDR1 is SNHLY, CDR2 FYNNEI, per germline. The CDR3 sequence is CASSDGLSTDTQYF. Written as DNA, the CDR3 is TGTGCCAGCAGTGATGGGCTTAGCACAGATACGCAGTATTTT.

CDR3 loop: CASSIVTSGYNEQFF. The CDR3 DNA follows: TGTGCCAGTAGTATCGTGACTAGCGGCTACAATGAGCAGTTCTTC. J is TRBJ2-1 and V is TRBV19; 9 nucleotides line up with TRBD2. The CDR3 is 15 amino acids. Germline V CDR1 and CDR2: LNHDA, SQIVND (reference sequence). Germline trimming cut 3 bases from V and 3 bases from J; bases unmatched to any gene: 3. The variable domain in full, completed from reference TRBV19 and TRBJ2-1, reads DGGITQSPKYLFRKEGQNVTLSCEQNLNHDAMYWYRQDPGQGLRLIYYSQIVNDFQKGDIAEGYSVSREKKESFPLTVTSAQKNPTAFYLCASSIVTSGYNEQFFGPGTRLTVL.

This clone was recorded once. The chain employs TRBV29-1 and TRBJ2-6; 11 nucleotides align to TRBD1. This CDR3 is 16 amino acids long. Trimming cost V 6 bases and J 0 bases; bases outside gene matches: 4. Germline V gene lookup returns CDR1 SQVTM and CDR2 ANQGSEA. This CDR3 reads CSVRTGGTSGANVLTF. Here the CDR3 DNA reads TGCAGCGTCCGGACAGGGGGCACCTCTGGGGCCAACGTCCTGACTTTC.

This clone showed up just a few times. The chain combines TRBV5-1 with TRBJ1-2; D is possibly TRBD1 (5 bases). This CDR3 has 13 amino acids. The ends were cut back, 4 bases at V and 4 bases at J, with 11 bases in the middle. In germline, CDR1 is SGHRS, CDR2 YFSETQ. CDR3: CASSRGEFYGYTF. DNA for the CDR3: TGCGCCAGCAGCCGGGGGGAGTTCTATGGCTACACCTTC.